This paragraph reports one T cell receptor (beta chain). Its antigen is undetermined. The data originate from a study of cytomegalovirus exposure and HLA in healthy donors. Findings of the study overall: The likely explanation for a cluster of highly shared sequence variants was sequencing artifact. It has been reported that TCR beta sequences accurately predicted the HLA-A and HLA-B alleles of most subjects.

PCR employed 60 Vbeta and 13 Jbeta primers. Per the study methods: Later, 75 million to 100 million unique TCR beta chains were counted in an analysis, and some 9.9 million of them were shared. Sequenced by immunoSEQ multiplex PCR; TCRdb stores in-frame clones only, minus some. V and J calls and clone size are given by that table; D and trimming were obtained from the DNA. The data hold under 200,000 clones, with 60% to 85% observed a single time. This CDR3 spans 13 amino acids. Germline CDR1 reads SQVTM; CDR2 reads ANQGSEA. Trimming left V 3 bases short and J 10 bases short, with 18 bases between. Sample: PBMCs. This clonotype originated in a woman aged 40 to 50 in good health and CMV-seropositive. The chain links TRBV29-1 to TRBJ2-5; D is possibly TRBD1 (7 bases). CDR3 bases: TGCAGCGTTGATGGTCAGGGGGGCTGGGTCCAGTACTTC. Translation gives CSVDGQGGWVQYF.